The clone carrying this T cell receptor (beta chain) has only one observation. Its specificity is unknown. The data stem from a study of shared clonotypes between healthy human individuals. General study findings and limits: The study found roughly 5% of naive CD4 clonotypes shared across several donors. Even with large depth, rarefaction showed that sorted-subset sequencing was incomplete.

Donors had no recently reported acute infections or vaccinations and were HIV-negative. It was into CD45RA+ naive and CD45RA-negative memory subsets that the CD4+ cells were split. This table comes from immunoSEQ multiplex PCR, and its TCRdb copy is limited to in-frame clones, with some not included. Here the sample spans a few million clones, around 94% being singletons. The clonotype was recovered from a man younger than 35 in good health. Sequencing was done on a sample of naive CD4+ T cells sorted from blood. Subset given: CD45RA+ positively selected.

Here the CDR3 DNA reads TGCGCCAGCAGCGGAGGGACAGGGGGCGAGGATACGCAGTATTTT. Translating it yields CASSGGTGGEDTQYF. The V gene is TRBV5-1, the J gene TRBJ2-3, with TRBD1 matching over 12 bases. This CDR3 has 15 amino acids. V was clipped by 4 bases and J by 6 bases; unmatched bases: 6. Germline loops: CDR1 SGHRS, CDR2 YFSETQ.